This record covers a single T cell receptor (beta chain). The sample belongs to a study of blood T cell repertoires in COVID-19. This CDR3 region has 15 residues. CDR1 and CDR2 (germline): LNHDA, SQIVND (reference sequence). J was trimmed by 3 bases and V by 7 bases; bases with no gene match: 11. TCRdb's copy holds only in-frame clones and misses some; the assay was immunoSEQ multiplex PCR. Of some 100,000 clones listed, 70% to 90% are singletons. Recruits, aged about 18 to 100 years, lived in 24 US areas. Recovered status applied to Cohort 3 donors who had two consecutive negative PCRs. It also applied to those with clearance or with symptom resolution.

This chain links TRBV19 with TRBJ1-2; 7 bases agree with TRBD1. The sequence was obtained from a woman aged 50 to 60 who had recovered from COVID-19. The sequenced sample was PBMCs or T cells enriched from blood (not recorded which). CDR3 residues: CASKDRVARYYGYTF. The CDR3 region has the DNA TGTGCCAGTAAAGACAGGGTGGCCAGATACTATGGCTACACCTTC.